The present T cell receptor (beta chain) was sequenced within a study of CD8+ T cells in alopecia areata. The CDR3 is made up of 16 amino acids. Trimming removed 8 bases at V and 7 bases at J, with 23 bases between. Germline assignment: CDR1 SNHLY and CDR2 FYNNEI. It was cDNA, reverse transcribed from extracted RNA, that served as the sequencing template. Sequencing was performed with immunoSEQ multiplex PCR; in TCRdb, only in-frame clones are kept and a portion is missing. The data contain more than 95,000 clones, 85% to 90% of them singletons. Documented treatment: oral pan-JAK inhibitor, 5-10 mg twice daily.

The receptor was isolated from a human donor with alopecia areata. The chain recombines TRBV2 with TRBJ2-2; weak D call: TRBD1 (5 bases). The specimen was CD8+ T cells sorted from blood, collected between weeks 30 and 35, from a patient treated with tofacitinib. CDR3 sequence (DNA): TGTGCCAGCCAGATCGCTTGGGGCCCTCGGAACGGGGAGCTGTTTTTT. Translated, it gives CASQIAWGPRNGELFF.